This T cell receptor beta chain emerged from a study of T cell repertoires in cytomegalovirus infection. On the study more broadly: A matching HLA type, together with CMV infection, was signaled by public TCR beta signatures. Overall study results and limits: Identification of carriers of CMV plus the relevant HLA was achieved through cumulative public TCR beta family frequency. Dominant in the ex vivo response were TCR beta clonotypes restricted by HLA-C and specific for CMV.

This clonotype was seen at least ten times. Its target is unknown. From the reads, TCRdb called clonotypes with MiXCR, one entry per CDR3 protein. Of some 940,000 distinct CDR3 sequences in the sample, 31% are singletons; the top ten hold 11% to 15%. V lost 6 bases and J lost 3; bases outside the gene matches: 4. Germline V CDR1 and CDR2: MNHEY, SVGEGT. CDR3 length: 14 residues. The sequence derives from a human donor in good health (CMV status not recorded). Some clones in this sample may be carry-over from other donors' samples. Sequences were derived from cultured CD8+ T cells from PBMCs, sampled from culture after CMV antigen stimulation. The J gene is TRBJ2-1, the V gene TRBV6-2 or TRBV6-3, with 8 bases fitting TRBD1. This chain's CDR3 is CASSGQGFYNEQFF. CDR3 coding DNA: TGTGCCAGCAGCGGACAGGGCTTCTACAATGAGCAGTTCTTC.